This T cell receptor (beta chain) is drawn from a study of cytomegalovirus exposure and HLA in healthy donors. The method was immunoSEQ multiplex PCR; TCRdb's version includes in-frame clones alone and lacks a portion of them. The data contain some 120,000 clones, about nine tenths of them singletons. What was sequenced was PBMCs. The TCR comes from a woman aged 18 to 35 in good health and CMV-seronegative.

DNA for the CDR3: TGTGCCTGGAGTCGTAAATACAAGACTCAGTACGAGCAGTACTTC. It codes for CAWSRKYKTQYEQYF. The chain is built from TRBV30 and TRBJ2-7; D is uncertain. Deletions cut 2 bases from V and 4 bases from J, with 18 bases between. Germline assignment: CDR1 GTSNPN and CDR2 SVGIG (reference sequence). The CDR3 contains 15 residues.